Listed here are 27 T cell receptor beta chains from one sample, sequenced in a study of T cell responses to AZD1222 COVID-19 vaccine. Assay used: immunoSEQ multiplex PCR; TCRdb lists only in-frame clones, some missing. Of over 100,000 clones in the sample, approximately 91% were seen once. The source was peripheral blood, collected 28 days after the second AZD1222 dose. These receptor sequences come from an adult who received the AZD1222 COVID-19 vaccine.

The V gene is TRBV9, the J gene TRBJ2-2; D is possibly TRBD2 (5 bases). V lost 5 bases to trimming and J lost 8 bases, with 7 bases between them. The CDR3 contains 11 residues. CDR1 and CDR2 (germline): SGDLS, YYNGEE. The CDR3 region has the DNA TGTGCCAGCAGGGGGAGTGGGGAGCTGTTTTTT. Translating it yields CASRGSGELFF.

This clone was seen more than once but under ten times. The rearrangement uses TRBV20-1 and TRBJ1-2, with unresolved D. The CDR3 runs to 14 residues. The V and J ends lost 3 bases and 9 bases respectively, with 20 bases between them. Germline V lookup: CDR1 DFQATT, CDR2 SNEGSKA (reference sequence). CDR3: CSASSRELGSSYTF. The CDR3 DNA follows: TGCAGTGCTAGTAGTCGGGAGTTGGGGTCAAGCTACACCTTC.

The CDR3 spells CASSLGGEQYF. CDR3 DNA: TGTGCCAGCAGTTTAGGAGGCGAGCAGTACTTC. The rearrangement links TRBV6-5 to TRBJ2-7; tentatively, D is TRBD2 (5 bases). The CDR3 has 11 residues. Germline CDR1 is MNHEY and CDR2 is SVGAGI. Trimming stripped 4 bases from V and 6 bases from J, with 7 bases between.

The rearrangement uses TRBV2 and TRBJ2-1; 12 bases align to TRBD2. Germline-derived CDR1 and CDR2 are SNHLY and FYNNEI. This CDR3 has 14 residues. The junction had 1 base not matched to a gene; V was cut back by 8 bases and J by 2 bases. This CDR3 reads CASGTSGPYNEQFF. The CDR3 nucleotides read TGTGCCAGCGGGACTAGCGGGCCCTACAATGAGCAGTTCTTC.

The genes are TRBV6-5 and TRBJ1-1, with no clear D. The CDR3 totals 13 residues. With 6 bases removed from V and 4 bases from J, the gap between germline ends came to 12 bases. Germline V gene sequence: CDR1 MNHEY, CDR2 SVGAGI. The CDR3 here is CASSFWRFTEAFF. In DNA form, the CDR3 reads TGTGCCAGCAGCTTCTGGCGGTTCACTGAAGCTTTCTTT.

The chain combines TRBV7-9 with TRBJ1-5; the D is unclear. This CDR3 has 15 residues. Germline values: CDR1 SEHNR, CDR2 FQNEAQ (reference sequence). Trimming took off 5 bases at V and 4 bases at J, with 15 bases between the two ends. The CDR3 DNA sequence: TGTGCCAGCAGCCCCTCGGGAGGAGGAAATCAGCCCCAGCATTTT. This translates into CASSPSGGGNQPQHF.

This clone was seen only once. The CDR3 sequence: CASRGTVLKSSYNSPLHF. The CDR3 DNA follows: TGTGCCAGTAGGGGTACTGTCCTCAAGAGCTCCTATAATTCACCCCTCCACTTT. This rearrangement joins TRBV19 to TRBJ1-6; no definite D call. V gave up 6 bases and J gave up 0 bases, with 18 bases separating them. CDR3 size: 18 residues. Germline CDR1 reads LNHDA; CDR2 reads SQIVND (reference sequence). Drawing the rest from reference TRBV19 and TRBJ1-6, the complete variable domain is DGGITQSPKYLFRKEGQNVTLSCEQNLNHDAMYWYRQDPGQGLRLIYYSQIVNDFQKGDIAEGYSVSREKKESFPLTVTSAQKNPTAFYLCASRGTVLKSSYNSPLHFGNGTRLTVT.

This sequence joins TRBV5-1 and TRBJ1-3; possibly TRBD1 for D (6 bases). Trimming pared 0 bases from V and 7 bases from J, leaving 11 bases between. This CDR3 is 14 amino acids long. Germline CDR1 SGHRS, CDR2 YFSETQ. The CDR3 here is CASSLAGVRNTIYF. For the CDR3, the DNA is TGCGCCAGCAGCTTGGCAGGGGTTAGGAACACCATATATTTT.

The CDR3 here is CASSDGQGRFYEQYF. DNA of the CDR3: TGTGCCAGCAGCGACGGACAGGGACGATTCTACGAGCAGTACTTC. The V call is TRBV7-9, the J call TRBJ2-7; 8 nucleotides line up with TRBD1. Germline CDR1 reads SEHNR; CDR2 reads FQNEAQ (reference sequence). This CDR3 comprises 15 residues. With V trimmed by 5 bases and J by 3 bases, 9 bases remained unmatched.

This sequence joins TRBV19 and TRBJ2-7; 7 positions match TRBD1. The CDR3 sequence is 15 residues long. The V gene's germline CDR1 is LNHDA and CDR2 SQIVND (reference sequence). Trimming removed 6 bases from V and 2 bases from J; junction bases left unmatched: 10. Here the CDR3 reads CASSKGQLVTYEQYF. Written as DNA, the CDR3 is TGTGCCAGTAGCAAGGGACAGCTAGTCACCTACGAGCAGTACTTC.

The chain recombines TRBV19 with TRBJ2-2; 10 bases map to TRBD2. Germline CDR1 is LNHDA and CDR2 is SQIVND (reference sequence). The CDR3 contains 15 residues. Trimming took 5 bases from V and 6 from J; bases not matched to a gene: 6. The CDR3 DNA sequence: TGTGCCAGTAGTGATAGCGGGAGGCTCTCCGGGGAGCTGTTTTTT. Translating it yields CASSDSGRLSGELFF.

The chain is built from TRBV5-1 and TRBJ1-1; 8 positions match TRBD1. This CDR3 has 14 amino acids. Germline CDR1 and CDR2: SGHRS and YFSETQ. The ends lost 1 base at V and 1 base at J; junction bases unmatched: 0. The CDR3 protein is CASSLTGGNTEAFF. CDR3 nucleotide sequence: TGCGCCAGCAGCTTGACAGGGGGGAACACTGAAGCTTTCTTT.

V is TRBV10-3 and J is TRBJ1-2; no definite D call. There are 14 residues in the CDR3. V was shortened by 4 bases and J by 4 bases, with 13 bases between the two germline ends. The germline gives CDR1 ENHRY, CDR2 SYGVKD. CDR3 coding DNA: TGTGCCATCAGTGCACGAACTCAGGTCTATGGCTACACCTTC. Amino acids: CAISARTQVYGYTF.

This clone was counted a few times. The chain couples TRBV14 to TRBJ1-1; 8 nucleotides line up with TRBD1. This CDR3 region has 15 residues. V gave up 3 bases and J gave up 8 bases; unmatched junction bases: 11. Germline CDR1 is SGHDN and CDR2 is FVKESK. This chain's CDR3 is CASSQQGALTVEAFF. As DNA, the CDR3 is TGTGCCAGCAGCCAGCAGGGGGCTCTCACAGTGGAAGCTTTCTTT.

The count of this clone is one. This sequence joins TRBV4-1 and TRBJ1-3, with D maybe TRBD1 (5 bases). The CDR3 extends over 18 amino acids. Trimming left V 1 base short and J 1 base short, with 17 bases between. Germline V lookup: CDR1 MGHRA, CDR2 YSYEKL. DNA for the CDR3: TGCGCCAGCAGCCAAGGACAGTCCACCCGGGTGTCTGGAAACACCATATATTTT. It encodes CASSQGQSTRVSGNTIYF.

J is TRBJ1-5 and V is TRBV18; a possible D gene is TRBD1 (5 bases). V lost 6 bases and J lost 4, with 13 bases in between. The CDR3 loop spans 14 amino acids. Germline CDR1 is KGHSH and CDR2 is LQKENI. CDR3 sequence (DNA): TGTGCCAGCTCTCGGGACGGAGGAAATCAGCCCCAGCATTTT. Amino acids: CASSRDGGNQPQHF.

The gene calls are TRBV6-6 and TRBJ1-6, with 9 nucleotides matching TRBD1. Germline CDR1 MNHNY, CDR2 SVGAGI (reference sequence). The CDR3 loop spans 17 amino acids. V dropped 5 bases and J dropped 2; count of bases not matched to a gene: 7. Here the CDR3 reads CASSPTGGSTYNSPLHF. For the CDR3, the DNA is TGTGCCAGCAGTCCGACAGGGGGAAGCACCTATAATTCACCCCTCCACTTT.

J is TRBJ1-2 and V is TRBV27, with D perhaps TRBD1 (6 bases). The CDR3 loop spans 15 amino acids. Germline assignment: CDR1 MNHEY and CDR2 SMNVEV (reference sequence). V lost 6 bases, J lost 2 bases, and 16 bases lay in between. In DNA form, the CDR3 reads TGTGCCAGCAGCGGGTACAACGGACAGAACTATGGCTACACCTTC. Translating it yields CASSGYNGQNYGYTF.

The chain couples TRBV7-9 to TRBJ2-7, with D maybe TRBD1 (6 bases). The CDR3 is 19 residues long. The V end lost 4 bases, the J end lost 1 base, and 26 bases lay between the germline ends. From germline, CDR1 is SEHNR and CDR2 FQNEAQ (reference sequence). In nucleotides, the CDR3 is TGTGCCAGCAGCTGGGGGCGGTTGGGGGTCCCCCCTCTTTCCTACGAGCAGTACTTC. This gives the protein CASSWGRLGVPPLSYEQYF.

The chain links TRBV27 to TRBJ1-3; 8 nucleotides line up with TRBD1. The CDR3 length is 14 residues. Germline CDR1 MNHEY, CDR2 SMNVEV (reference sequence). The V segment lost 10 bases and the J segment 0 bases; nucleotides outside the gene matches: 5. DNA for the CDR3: TGTGCCATCGTTGGACAGGGCTCTGGAAACACCATATATTTT. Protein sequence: CAIVGQGSGNTIYF.

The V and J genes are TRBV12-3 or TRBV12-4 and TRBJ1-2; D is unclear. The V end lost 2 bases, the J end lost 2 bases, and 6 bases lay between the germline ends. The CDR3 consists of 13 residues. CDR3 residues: CASSLTANYGYTF. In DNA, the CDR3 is TGTGCCAGCAGTTTAACAGCGAACTATGGCTACACCTTC.

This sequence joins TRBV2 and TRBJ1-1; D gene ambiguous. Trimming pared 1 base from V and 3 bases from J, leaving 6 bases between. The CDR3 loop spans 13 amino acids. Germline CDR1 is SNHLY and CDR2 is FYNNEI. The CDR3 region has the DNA TGTGCCAGCAGTGAAGACAGCGACACTGAAGCTTTCTTT. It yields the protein CASSEDSDTEAFF.

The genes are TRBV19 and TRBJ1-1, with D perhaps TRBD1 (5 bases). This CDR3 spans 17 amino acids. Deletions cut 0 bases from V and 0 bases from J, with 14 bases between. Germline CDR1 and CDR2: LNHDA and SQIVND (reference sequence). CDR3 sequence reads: CASSIDTFRGLNTEAFF. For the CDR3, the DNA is TGTGCCAGTAGTATAGATACTTTCCGGGGACTGAACACTGAAGCTTTCTTT.

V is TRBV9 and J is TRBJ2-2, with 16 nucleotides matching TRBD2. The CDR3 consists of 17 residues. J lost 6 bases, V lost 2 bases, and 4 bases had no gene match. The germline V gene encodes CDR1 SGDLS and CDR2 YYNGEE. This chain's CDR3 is CASSVGTSGRAPGELFF. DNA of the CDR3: TGTGCCAGCAGCGTGGGGACTAGCGGGAGGGCCCCCGGGGAGCTGTTTTTT.

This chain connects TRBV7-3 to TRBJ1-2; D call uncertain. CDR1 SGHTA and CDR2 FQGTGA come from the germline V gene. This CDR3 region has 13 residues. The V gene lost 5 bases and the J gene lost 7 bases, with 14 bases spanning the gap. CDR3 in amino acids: CASSHSLGVGYTF. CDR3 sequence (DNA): TGTGCCAGCAGCCATTCTCTTGGGGTTGGCTACACCTTC.

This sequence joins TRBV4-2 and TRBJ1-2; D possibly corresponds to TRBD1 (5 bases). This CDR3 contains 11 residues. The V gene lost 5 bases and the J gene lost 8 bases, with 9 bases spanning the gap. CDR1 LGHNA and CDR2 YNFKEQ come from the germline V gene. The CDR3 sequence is CASSSRGGYTF. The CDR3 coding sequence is TGTGCCAGCAGCTCCCGGGGGGGCTACACCTTC.

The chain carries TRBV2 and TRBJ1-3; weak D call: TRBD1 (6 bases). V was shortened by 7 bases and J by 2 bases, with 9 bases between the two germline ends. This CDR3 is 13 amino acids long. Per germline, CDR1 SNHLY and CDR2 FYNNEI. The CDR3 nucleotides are TGTGCCAGCACGGGGGCTACTGGAAACACCATATATTTT. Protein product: CASTGATGNTIYF.